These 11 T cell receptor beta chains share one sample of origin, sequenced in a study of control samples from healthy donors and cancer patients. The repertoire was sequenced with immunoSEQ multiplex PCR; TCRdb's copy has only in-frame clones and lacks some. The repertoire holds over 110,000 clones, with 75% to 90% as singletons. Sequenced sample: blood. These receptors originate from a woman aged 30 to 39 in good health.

The CDR3: CATHLSGTSEQYF. CDR3 sequence (DNA): TGTGCCACCCACCTATCCGGGACTAGCGAGCAGTACTTC. The rearrangement uses TRBV2 and TRBJ2-7; 8 nucleotides align to TRBD2. V shed 10 bases and J 6 bases; nucleotides not matched to a gene: 11. Germline loops: CDR1 SNHLY, CDR2 FYNNEI. The CDR3 consists of 13 residues.

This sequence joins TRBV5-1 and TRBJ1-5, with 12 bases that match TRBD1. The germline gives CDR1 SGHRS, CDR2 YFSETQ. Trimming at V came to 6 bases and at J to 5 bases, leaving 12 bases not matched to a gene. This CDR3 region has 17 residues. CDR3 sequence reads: CASTIPEGQGADQPQHF. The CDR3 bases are TGCGCCAGCACCATCCCGGAGGGACAGGGGGCAGATCAGCCCCAGCATTTT.

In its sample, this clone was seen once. In DNA form, the CDR3 reads TGCGCCAGCAGCCAACCCGGGACAGGGGATAATGAAAAACTGTTTTTT. Protein product: CASSQPGTGDNEKLFF. This chain joins TRBV4-1 and TRBJ1-4; 10 positions agree with TRBD1. The CDR3 contains 16 residues. Trimming removed 2 bases from V and 4 bases from J; junction bases left unmatched: 4. Germline CDR1 and CDR2: MGHRA and YSYEKL.

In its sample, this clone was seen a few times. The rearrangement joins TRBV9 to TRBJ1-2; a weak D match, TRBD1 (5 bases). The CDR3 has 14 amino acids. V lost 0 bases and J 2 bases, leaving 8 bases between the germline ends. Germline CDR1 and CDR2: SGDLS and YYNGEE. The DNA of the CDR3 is TGTGCCAGCAGCGTAGTCCCAGGGAACTATGGCTACACCTTC. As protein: CASSVVPGNYGYTF.

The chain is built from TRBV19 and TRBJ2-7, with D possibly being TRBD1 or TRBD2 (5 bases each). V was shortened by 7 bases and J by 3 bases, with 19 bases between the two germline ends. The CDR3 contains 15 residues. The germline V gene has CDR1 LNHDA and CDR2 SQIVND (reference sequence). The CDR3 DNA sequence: TGTGCCAGTACCTACTCTCTGAAGGGGAGCTACGAGCAGTACTTC. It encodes CASTYSLKGSYEQYF. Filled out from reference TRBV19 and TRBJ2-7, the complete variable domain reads DGGITQSPKYLFRKEGQNVTLSCEQNLNHDAMYWYRQDPGQGLRLIYYSQIVNDFQKGDIAEGYSVSREKKESFPLTVTSAQKNPTAFYLCASTYSLKGSYEQYFGPGTRLTVT.

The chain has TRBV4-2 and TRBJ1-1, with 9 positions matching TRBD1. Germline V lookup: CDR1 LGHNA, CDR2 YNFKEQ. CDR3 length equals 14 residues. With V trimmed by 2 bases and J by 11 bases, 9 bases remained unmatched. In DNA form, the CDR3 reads TGTGCCAGCAGCCAACGACCGGGACAGGGATGGGCTTTCTTT. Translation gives CASSQRPGQGWAFF.

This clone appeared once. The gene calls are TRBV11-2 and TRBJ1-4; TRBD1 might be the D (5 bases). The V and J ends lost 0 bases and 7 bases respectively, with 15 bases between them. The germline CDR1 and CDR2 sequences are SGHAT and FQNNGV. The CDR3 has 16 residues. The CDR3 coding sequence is TGTGCCAGCAGCTTAGAGGTGGGGGGATTCGGTGAAAAACTGTTTTTT. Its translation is CASSLEVGGFGEKLFF.

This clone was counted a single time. The CDR3 reads CAISGGTPGDSGANVLTF. As DNA, the CDR3 is TGTGCCATCAGTGGGGGGACCCCGGGGGATTCTGGGGCCAACGTCCTGACTTTC. This chain links TRBV10-3 with TRBJ2-6; weak D call: TRBD2 (6 bases). CDR1 and CDR2 (germline): ENHRY, SYGVKD. The CDR3 runs to 18 residues. V was trimmed by 4 bases and J by 1 base, leaving 17 bases between them.

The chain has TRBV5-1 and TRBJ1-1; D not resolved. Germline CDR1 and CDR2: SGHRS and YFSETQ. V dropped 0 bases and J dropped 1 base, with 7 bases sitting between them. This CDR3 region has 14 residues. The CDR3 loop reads CASSLDRPNTEAFF. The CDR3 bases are TGCGCCAGCAGCTTGGACCGACCGAACACTGAAGCTTTCTTT.

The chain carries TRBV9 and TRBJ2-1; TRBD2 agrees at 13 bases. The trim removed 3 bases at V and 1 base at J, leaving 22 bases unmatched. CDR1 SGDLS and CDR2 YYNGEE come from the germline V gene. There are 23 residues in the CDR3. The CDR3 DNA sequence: TGTGCCAGCAGCGCCCCCGGGACTAGCGGGGCAGCTAACCTAAAAACATCCTACAATGAGCAGTTCTTC. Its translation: CASSAPGTSGAANLKTSYNEQFF. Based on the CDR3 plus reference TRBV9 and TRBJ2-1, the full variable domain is DSGVTQTPKHLITATGQRVTLRCSPRSGDLSVYWYQQSLDQGLQFLIQYYNGEERAKGNILERFSAQQFPDLHSELNLSSLELGDSALYFCASSAPGTSGAANLKTSYNEQFFGPGTRLTVL.

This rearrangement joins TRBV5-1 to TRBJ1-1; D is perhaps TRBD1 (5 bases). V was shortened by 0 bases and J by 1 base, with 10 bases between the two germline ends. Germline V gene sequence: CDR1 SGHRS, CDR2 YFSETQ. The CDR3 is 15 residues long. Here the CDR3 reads CASSLDLGENTEAFF. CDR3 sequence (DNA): TGCGCCAGCAGCTTGGACCTGGGGGAGAACACTGAAGCTTTCTTT. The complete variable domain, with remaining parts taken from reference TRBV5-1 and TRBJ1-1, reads KAGVTQTPRYLIKTRGQQVTLSCSPISGHRSVSWYQQTPGQGLQFLFEYFSETQRNKGNFPGRFSGRQFSNSRSEMNVSTLELGDSALYLCASSLDLGENTEAFFGQGTRLTVV.